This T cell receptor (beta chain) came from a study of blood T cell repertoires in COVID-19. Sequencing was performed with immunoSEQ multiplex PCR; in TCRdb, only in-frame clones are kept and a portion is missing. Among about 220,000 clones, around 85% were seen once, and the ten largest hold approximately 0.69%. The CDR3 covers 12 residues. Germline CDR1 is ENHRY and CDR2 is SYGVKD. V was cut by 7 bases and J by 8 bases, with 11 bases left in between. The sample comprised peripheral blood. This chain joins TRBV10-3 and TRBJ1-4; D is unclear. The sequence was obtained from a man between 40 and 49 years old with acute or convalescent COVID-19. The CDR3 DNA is TGTGCCATCAAAGGAGGATCAGAAAAACTGTTTTTT. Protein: CAIKGGSEKLFF.